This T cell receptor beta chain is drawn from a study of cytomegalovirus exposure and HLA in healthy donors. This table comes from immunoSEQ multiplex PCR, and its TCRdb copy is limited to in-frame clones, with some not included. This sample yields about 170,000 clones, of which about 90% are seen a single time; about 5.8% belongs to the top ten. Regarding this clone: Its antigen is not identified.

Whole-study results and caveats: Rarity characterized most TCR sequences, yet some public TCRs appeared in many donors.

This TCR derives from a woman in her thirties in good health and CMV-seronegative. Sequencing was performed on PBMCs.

CDR3 sequence reads: CASSSSRAYEQYF. CDR3 bases: TGTGCCAGCAGCTCCTCCCGGGCCTACGAGCAGTACTTC. The chain is built from TRBV28 and TRBJ2-7; no firm D call. The CDR3 covers 13 residues. V was cut by 6 bases and J by 2 bases, with 11 bases left in between. Germline V gene lookup returns CDR1 MDHEN and CDR2 SYDVKM.